The source of this T cell receptor beta chain is a study of blood T cell repertoires in COVID-19. Using immunoSEQ multiplex PCR, the repertoire was profiled, and TCRdb retains in-frame clones only, with some absent. The data show 100,000 to 120,000 clones, 82% seen once. Unmatched junction bases numbered 4, after V lost 0 bases and J lost 5 bases. The CDR3 consists of 15 residues. Germline CDR1 reads SGHTA; CDR2 reads FQGNSA. J is TRBJ1-5 and V is TRBV7-2; 7 positions agree with TRBD1. The sequence was obtained from a woman aged 60-75 years with acute or convalescent COVID-19. The source material was peripheral blood. CDR3 nucleotides: TGTGCCAGCAGCTTAGCGGGGGACAGCTATCAGCCCCAGCATTTT. Amino acid sequence: CASSLAGDSYQPQHF.